The subject of this entry is one T cell receptor (beta chain). The trim removed 5 bases at V and 7 bases at J, leaving 8 bases unmatched. The germline CDR1 and CDR2 sequences are SGHTA and FQGNSA. The CDR3 is 14 residues long. These data belong to a study of blood T cell repertoires in COVID-19. Study summary: COVID-19 samples from acute and convalescent phases originated in the United States, Italy and Spain. Sources were T cells, B-cell-depleted T cells, or PBMCs; the material itself was cDNA or gDNA.

Authors' processing steps: Amplification with reference gene primers provided the estimates of nucleated cell counts. Sequenced by immunoSEQ multiplex PCR; TCRdb stores in-frame clones only, minus some. V and J calls and clone size are copied from that table; D and trimming were computed from the DNA. The sample has almost 300,000 clones; around nine tenths are singletons. The genes are TRBV7-2 and TRBJ1-1, with 9 bases identical to TRBD1. The sequence was obtained from an older man with acute or convalescent COVID-19. Sequenced sample: peripheral blood. CDR3 loop: CASSQRQGGLEAFF. In DNA, the CDR3 is TGTGCCAGCAGCCAACGACAGGGGGGTCTTGAAGCTTTCTTT.